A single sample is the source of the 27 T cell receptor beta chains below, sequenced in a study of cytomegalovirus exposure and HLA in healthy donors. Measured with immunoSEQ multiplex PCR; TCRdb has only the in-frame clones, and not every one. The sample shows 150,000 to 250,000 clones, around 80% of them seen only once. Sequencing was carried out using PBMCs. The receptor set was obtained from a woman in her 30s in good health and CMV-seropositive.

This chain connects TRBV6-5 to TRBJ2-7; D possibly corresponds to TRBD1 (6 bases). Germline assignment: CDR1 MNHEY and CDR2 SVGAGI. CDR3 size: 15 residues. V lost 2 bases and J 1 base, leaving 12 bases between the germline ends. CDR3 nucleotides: TGTGCCAGCAGTTACCGGGCAGGGGCATCCTACGAGCAGTACTTC. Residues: CASSYRAGASYEQYF.

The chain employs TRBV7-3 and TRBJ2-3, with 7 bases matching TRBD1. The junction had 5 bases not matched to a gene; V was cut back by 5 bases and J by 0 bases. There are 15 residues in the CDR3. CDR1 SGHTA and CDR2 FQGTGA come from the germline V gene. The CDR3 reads CASSLGQLSTDTQYF. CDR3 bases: TGTGCCAGCAGCCTGGGACAGCTAAGCACAGATACGCAGTATTTT. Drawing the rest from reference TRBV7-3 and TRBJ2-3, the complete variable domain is GAGVSQTPSNKVTEKGKYVELRCDPISGHTALYWYRQSLGQGPEFLIYFQGTGAADDSGLPNDRFFAVRPEGSVSTLKIQRTERGDSAVYLCASSLGQLSTDTQYFGPGTRLTVL.

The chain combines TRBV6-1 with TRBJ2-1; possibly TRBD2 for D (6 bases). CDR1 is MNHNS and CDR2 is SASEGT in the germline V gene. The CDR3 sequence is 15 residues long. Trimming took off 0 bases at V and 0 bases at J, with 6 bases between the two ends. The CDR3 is CASSEARGSYNEQFF. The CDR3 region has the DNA TGTGCCAGCAGTGAAGCGCGGGGCTCCTACAATGAGCAGTTCTTC.

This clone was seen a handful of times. The CDR3, as DNA: TGCGCCAGCAGCCCAGGGTTAGGGTACAATGGCTACACCTTC. Its translation is CASSPGLGYNGYTF. The chain carries TRBV4-1 and TRBJ1-2, with D tentatively TRBD1 (5 bases). Trimming removed 4 bases from V and 6 bases from J, with 15 bases in between. Germline V gene data show CDR1 as MGHRA and CDR2 as YSYEKL. The CDR3 extends over 14 amino acids.

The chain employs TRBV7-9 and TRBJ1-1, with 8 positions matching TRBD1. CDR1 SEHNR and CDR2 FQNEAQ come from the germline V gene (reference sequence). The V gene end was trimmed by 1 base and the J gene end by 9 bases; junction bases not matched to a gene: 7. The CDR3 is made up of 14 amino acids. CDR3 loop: CASSLGTGSSQAFF. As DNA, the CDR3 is TGTGCCAGCAGCTTAGGGACAGGGTCTTCTCAAGCTTTCTTT.

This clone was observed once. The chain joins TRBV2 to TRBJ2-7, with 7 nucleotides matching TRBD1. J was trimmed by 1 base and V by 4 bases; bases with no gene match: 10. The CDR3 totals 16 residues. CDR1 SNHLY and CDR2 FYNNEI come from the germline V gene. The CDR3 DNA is TGTGCCAGCAGTGGCCCGGGACAGTCAATATCCTACGAGCAGTACTTC. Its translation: CASSGPGQSISYEQYF.

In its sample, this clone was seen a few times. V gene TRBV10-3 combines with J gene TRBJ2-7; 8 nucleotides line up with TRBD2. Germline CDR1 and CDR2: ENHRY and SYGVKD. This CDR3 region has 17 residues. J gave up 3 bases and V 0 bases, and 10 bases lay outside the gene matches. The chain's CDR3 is CAISESDPGTRLYEQYF. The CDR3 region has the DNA TGTGCCATCAGTGAGTCGGACCCCGGGACTAGGCTCTACGAGCAGTACTTC.

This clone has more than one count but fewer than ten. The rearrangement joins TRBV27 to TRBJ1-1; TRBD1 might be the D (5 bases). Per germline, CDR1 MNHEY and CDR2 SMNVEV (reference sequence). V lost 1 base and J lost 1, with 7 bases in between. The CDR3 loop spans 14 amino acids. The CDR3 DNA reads TGTGCCAGCAGTTTATATCAGGGGAACACTGAAGCTTTCTTT. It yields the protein CASSLYQGNTEAFF.

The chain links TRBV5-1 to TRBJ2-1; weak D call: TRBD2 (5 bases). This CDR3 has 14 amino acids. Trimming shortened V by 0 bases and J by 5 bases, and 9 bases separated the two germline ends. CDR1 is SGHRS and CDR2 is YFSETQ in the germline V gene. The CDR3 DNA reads TGCGCCAGCAGCTTGGTCGCGGGCCACAATGAGCAGTTCTTC. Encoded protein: CASSLVAGHNEQFF.

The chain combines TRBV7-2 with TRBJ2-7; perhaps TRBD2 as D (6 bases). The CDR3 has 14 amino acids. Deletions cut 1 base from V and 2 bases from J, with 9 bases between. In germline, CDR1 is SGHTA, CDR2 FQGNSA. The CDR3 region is CASSLGGGPYEQYF. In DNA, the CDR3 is TGTGCCAGCAGCTTAGGGGGAGGCCCCTACGAGCAGTACTTC.

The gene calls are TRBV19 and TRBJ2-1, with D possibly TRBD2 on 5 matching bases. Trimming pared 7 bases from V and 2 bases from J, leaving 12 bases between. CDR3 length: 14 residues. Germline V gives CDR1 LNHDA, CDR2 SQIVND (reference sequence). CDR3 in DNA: TGTGCCAGTAAGACGGGGTTAGCCTACAATGAGCAGTTCTTC. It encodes CASKTGLAYNEQFF.

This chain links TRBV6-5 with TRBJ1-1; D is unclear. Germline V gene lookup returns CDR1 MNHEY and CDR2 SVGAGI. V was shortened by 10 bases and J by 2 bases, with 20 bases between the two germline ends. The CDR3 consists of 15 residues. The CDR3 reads CATKAEGIVNTEAFF. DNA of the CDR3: TGTGCCACAAAGGCTGAGGGTATCGTAAACACTGAAGCTTTCTTT.

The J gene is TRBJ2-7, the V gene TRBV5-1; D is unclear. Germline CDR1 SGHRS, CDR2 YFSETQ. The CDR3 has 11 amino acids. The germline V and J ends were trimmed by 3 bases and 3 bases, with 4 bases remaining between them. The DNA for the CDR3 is TGCGCCAGCAGCTCCAACTACGAGCAGTACTTC. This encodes CASSSNYEQYF.

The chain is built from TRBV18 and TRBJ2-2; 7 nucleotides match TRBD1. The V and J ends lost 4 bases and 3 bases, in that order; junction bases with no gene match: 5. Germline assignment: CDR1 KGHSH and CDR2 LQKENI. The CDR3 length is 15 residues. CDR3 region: CASSQGAVDTGELFF. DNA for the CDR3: TGTGCCAGCTCACAGGGGGCCGTCGACACCGGGGAGCTGTTTTTT.

The CDR3 region has the DNA TGTGCCAGCAGTTTACGGGCGGGGAATCAGCCCCAGCATTTT. Amino acids: CASSLRAGNQPQHF. This chain connects TRBV27 to TRBJ1-5; no definite D call. Germline V gene data show CDR1 as MNHEY and CDR2 as SMNVEV (reference sequence). Trimming pared 2 bases from V and 4 bases from J, leaving 9 bases between. The CDR3 is made up of 14 amino acids.

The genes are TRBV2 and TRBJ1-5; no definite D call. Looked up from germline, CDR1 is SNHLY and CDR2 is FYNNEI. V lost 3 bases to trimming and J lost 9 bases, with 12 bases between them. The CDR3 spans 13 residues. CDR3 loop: CASSEDGVGPQHF. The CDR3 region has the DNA TGTGCCAGCAGTGAGGACGGGGTAGGGCCCCAGCATTTT. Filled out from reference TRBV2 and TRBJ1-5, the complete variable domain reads EPEVTQTPSHQVTQMGQEVILRCVPISNHLYFYWYRQILGQKVEFLVSFYNNEISEKSEIFDDQFSVERPDGSNFTLKIRSTKLEDSAMYFCASSEDGVGPQHFGDGTRLSIL.

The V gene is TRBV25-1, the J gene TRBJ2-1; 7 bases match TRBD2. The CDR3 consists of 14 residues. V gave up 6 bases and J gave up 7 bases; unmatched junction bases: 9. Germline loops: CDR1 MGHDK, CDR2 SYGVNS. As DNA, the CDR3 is TGTGCCAGCAGCTCTCAGCGGGATCGGAATGAGCAGTTCTTC. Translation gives CASSSQRDRNEQFF.

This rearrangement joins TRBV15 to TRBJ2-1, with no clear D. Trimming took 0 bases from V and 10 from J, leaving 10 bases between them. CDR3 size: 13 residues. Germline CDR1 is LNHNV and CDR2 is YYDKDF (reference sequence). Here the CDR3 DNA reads TGTGCCACCAGCAGAGATAGCATCGGCGAGCAGTTCTTC. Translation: CATSRDSIGEQFF.

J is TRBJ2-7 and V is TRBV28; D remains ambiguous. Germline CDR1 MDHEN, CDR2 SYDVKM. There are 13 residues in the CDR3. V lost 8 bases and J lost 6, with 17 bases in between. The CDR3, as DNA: TGTGCCAGCGGCATCGGTCGGGTTCGCGAGCAGTACTTC. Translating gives CASGIGRVREQYF.

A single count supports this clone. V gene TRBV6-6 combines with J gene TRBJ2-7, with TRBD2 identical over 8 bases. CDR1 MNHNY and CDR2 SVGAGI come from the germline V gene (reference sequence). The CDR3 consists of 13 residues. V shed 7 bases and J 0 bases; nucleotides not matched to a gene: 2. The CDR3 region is CASKRESSYEQYF. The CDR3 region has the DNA TGTGCCAGCAAGCGGGAGAGCTCCTACGAGCAGTACTTC.

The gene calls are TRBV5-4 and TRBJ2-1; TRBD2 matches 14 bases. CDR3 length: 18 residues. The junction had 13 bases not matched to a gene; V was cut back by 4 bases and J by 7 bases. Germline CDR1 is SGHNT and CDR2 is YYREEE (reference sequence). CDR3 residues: CASSHGTSGSRVANEQFF. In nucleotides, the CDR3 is TGTGCCAGCAGCCACGGGACTAGCGGGAGTAGGGTCGCGAATGAGCAGTTCTTC. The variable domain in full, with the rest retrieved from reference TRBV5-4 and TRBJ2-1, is ETGVTQSPTHLIKTRGQQVTLRCSSQSGHNTVSWYQQALGQGPQFIFQYYREEENGRGNFPPRFSGLQFPNYSSELNVNALELDDSALYLCASSHGTSGSRVANEQFFGPGTRLTVL.

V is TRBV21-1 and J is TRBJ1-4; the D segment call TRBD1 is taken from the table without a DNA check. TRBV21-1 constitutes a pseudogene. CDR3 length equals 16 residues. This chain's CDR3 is CASSNGSTGLYEKLFF. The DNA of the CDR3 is TGTGCCAGCAGCAACGGATCGACAGGATTATATGAAAAACTGTTTTTT.

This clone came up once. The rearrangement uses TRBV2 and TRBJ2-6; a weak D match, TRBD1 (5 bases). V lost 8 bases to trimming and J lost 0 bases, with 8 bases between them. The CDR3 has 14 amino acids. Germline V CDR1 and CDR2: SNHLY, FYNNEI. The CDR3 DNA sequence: TGTGCCAGCGAACAGGCCTCTGGGGCCAACGTCCTGACTTTC. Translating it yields CASEQASGANVLTF. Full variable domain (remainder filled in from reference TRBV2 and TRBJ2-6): EPEVTQTPSHQVTQMGQEVILRCVPISNHLYFYWYRQILGQKVEFLVSFYNNEISEKSEIFDDQFSVERPDGSNFTLKIRSTKLEDSAMYFCASEQASGANVLTFGAGSRLTVL.

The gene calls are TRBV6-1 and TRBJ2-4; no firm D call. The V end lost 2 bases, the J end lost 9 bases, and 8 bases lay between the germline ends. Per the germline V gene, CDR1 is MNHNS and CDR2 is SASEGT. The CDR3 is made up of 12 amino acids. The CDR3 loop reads CASSEFRFIQYF. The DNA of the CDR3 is TGTGCCAGCAGTGAATTCAGGTTCATTCAGTACTTC.

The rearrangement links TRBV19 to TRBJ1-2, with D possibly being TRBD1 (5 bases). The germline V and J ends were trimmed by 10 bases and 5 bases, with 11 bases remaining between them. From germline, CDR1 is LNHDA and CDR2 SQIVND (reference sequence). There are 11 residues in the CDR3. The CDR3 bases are TGTGCCACAGGGTCTCCTTATGGCTACACCTTC. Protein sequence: CATGSPYGYTF.

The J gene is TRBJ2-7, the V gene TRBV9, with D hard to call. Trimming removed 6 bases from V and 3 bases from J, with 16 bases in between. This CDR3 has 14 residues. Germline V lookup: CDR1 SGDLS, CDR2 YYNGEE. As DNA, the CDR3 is TGTGCCAGCACCCTCCCCAGACATTTCTACGAGCAGTACTTC. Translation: CASTLPRHFYEQYF.

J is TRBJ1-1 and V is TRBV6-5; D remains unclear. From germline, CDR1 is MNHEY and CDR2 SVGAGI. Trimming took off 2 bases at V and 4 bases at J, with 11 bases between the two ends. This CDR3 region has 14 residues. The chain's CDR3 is CASSYTSGSTEAFF. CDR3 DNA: TGTGCCAGCAGTTACACATCCGGGAGCACTGAAGCTTTCTTT.